What follows are 24 T cell receptor beta chains derived from one specimen sequenced in a study of shared clonotypes between healthy human individuals. Naive CD8 isolation took CD45RO-negative cells positively selected for CCR7 and excluded terminally differentiated effector memory CD45RA+ cells. Some clones are missing from TCRdb's copy, which holds only in-frame ones; the method was immunoSEQ multiplex PCR. The table records about 820,000 clones, 80% to 95% of them present only once. Sequenced sample: naive CD8+ T cells sorted from blood. The receptors stem from a man younger than 45 in good health.

This clone was counted a few times. The V call is TRBV27, the J call TRBJ2-1; D possibly corresponds to TRBD2 (6 bases). Deletions cut 2 bases from V and 0 bases from J, with 11 bases between. Germline CDR1 reads MNHEY; CDR2 reads SMNVEV (reference sequence). The CDR3 spans 16 residues. CDR3 nucleotides: TGTGCCAGCAGTTTAACAGGAGGGGCCTCCTACAATGAGCAGTTCTTC. Amino acid sequence: CASSLTGGASYNEQFF.

This clone was detected once. The chain links TRBV7-9 to TRBJ1-2; D not certain. The CDR3 loop spans 15 amino acids. Between the trimmed V and J ends, which lost 2 bases and 3 bases, there was a span of 13 bases. The germline gives CDR1 SEHNR, CDR2 FQNEAQ (reference sequence). The CDR3 DNA follows: TGTGCCAGCAGCTTACTAGGACGCACTTACTATGGCTACACCTTC. The encoded protein is CASSLLGRTYYGYTF.

V gene TRBV15 combines with J gene TRBJ1-1; D may be TRBD1 (6 bases). CDR1 is LNHNV and CDR2 is YYDKDF in the germline V gene (reference sequence). Deletions cut 4 bases from V and 3 bases from J, with 12 bases between. CDR3 length: 14 amino acids. Here the CDR3 reads CATSNRVMDTEAFF. As DNA, the CDR3 is TGTGCCACCAGCAACAGGGTTATGGACACTGAAGCTTTCTTT.

V usage is TRBV9 and J usage is TRBJ1-3, with a tentative D call TRBD1 (6 bases). This CDR3 has 15 residues. V lost 0 bases and J lost 1, with 8 bases in between. The germline V gene has CDR1 SGDLS and CDR2 YYNGEE. The CDR3 sequence is CASSVAGASGNTIYF. The CDR3, as DNA: TGTGCCAGCAGCGTAGCGGGGGCTTCTGGAAACACCATATATTTT.

The chain employs TRBV7-6 and TRBJ2-6; D is uncertain. The CDR3 has 12 residues. Germline V gene data show CDR1 as SGHVS and CDR2 as FNYEAQ. V lost 5 bases and J 13 bases, leaving 12 bases between the germline ends. Written as DNA, the CDR3 is TGTGCCAGCAGCGATGAGAGAGCGGTCCTGACTTTC. It codes for CASSDERAVLTF.

This chain links TRBV5-8 with TRBJ2-5, with 7 bases aligning to TRBD2. The CDR3 length is 16 residues. Germline loops: CDR1 SGHTS, CDR2 YDEGEE. J lost 2 bases, V lost 4 bases, and 11 bases had no gene match. CDR3 sequence reads: CASSPFGTKIQETQYF. CDR3 bases: TGTGCCAGCAGCCCTTTCGGGACTAAGATACAAGAGACCCAGTACTTC.

The rearrangement joins TRBV15 to TRBJ2-7, with D tentatively TRBD2 (6 bases). V was pared by 0 bases and J by 2 bases, with 17 bases between. Germline values: CDR1 LNHNV, CDR2 YYDKDF (reference sequence). The CDR3 has 17 amino acids. CDR3 DNA sequence: TGTGCCACCAGCAGAGACGGACTACCTACCGGTACCTACGAGCAGTACTTC. Translating it yields CATSRDGLPTGTYEQYF.

This chain links TRBV27 with TRBJ2-3, with TRBD2 identical over 9 bases. This CDR3 is built from 16 residues. Germline trimming cut 6 bases from V and 4 bases from J; bases unmatched to any gene: 11. CDR1 and CDR2 from the germline V gene are MNHEY and SMNVEV (reference sequence). CDR3 in amino acids: CASRILAGEDPDTQYF. Written as DNA, the CDR3 is TGTGCCAGCAGAATCTTAGCGGGAGAGGATCCAGATACGCAGTATTTT.

The V gene is TRBV7-8, the J gene TRBJ2-1, with a possible D match to TRBD2 (6 bases). The CDR3 covers 16 residues. Between the trimmed V and J ends, which lost 1 base and 7 bases, there was a span of 17 bases. The germline gives CDR1 SGHVS, CDR2 FQNEAQ. The CDR3 bases are TGTGCCAGCAGCTTAGGTTTGAGGGAGGCCCATAATGAGCAGTTCTTC. Translated, it gives CASSLGLREAHNEQFF.

The chain carries TRBV5-6 and TRBJ2-2, with 10 bases fitting TRBD1. Germline V CDR1 and CDR2: SGHDT, YYEEEE. V shed 2 bases and J 0 bases; nucleotides not matched to a gene: 4. The CDR3 is 17 amino acids. The CDR3 sequence: CASSLWTGGPNTGELFF. The CDR3 DNA reads as TGTGCCAGCAGCTTATGGACAGGGGGGCCGAACACCGGGGAGCTGTTTTTT.

The V call is TRBV25-1, the J call TRBJ2-1, with TRBD2 matching over 7 bases. The CDR3 extends over 17 amino acids. CDR1 MGHDK and CDR2 SYGVNS come from the germline V gene. V trimming: 0 bases; J trimming: 5 bases; junction bases outside the gene matches: 10. CDR3 amino acids: CASSEYTGLAANNEQFF. For the CDR3, the DNA is TGTGCCAGCAGTGAATATACGGGGCTAGCGGCGAACAATGAGCAGTTCTTC.

The rearrangement uses TRBV7-8 and TRBJ2-2; 9 nucleotides agree with TRBD1. The CDR3 length is 17 residues. Germline lookup yields CDR1 SGHVS and CDR2 FQNEAQ. The junction had 13 bases not matched to a gene; V was cut back by 5 bases and J by 6 bases. CDR3: CASSMDTGTGSAGELFF. In nucleotides, the CDR3 is TGTGCCAGCAGCATGGATACCGGGACAGGGTCTGCCGGGGAGCTGTTTTTT.

V and J are TRBV4-1 and TRBJ1-2, with D unresolved. V dropped 0 bases and J dropped 2 bases, with 13 bases sitting between them. This CDR3 is 16 amino acids long. Looked up from germline, CDR1 is MGHRA and CDR2 is YSYEKL. The CDR3 region is CASSQDSSRQNYGYTF. The CDR3 DNA is TGCGCCAGCAGCCAAGATTCCAGTCGCCAAAACTATGGCTACACCTTC.

This clone occurred once. The V call is TRBV7-9, the J call TRBJ2-7; 7 bases fit TRBD1. V was clipped by 4 bases and J by 6 bases; unmatched bases: 9. This CDR3 spans 14 amino acids. From germline, CDR1 is SEHNR and CDR2 FQNEAQ (reference sequence). CDR3 sequence (DNA): TGTGCCAGCAGCTCCACAGGGGACCTACGCGAGCAGTACTTC. It codes for CASSSTGDLREQYF.

In its sample, this clone was seen once. The chain has TRBV10-3 and TRBJ2-1; D gene uncertain. The CDR3 has 13 residues. The V end was cut by 2 bases, the J end by 5 bases, with 7 bases between. Germline V gene lookup returns CDR1 ENHRY and CDR2 SYGVKD. CDR3 DNA sequence: TGTGCCATCAGTGAGAGAGCGAACAATGAGCAGTTCTTC. Protein: CAISERANNEQFF.

Turning to this clone: The sample contains more than one DNA sequence encoding this CDR3. The chain combines TRBV28 with TRBJ2-7; D gene unclear. Germline CDR1 reads MDHEN; CDR2 reads SYDVKM. Trimming cost V 6 bases and J 2 bases, with 8 bases left between them. CDR3 length: 12 amino acids. CDR3 in DNA: TGTGCCAGCAGCTCTGTAACCTACGAGCAGTACTTC. Protein sequence: CASSSVTYEQYF.

This sequence joins TRBV7-3 and TRBJ2-3; 9 bases line up with TRBD2. Germline loops: CDR1 SGHTA, CDR2 FQGTGA. The length of the CDR3 is 18 residues. V gave up 3 bases and J gave up 1 base; unmatched junction bases: 11. DNA for the CDR3: TGTGCCAGCAGCTTTTTGGCGGGAGGGCTCCCGGGCACAGATACGCAGTATTTT. Translating gives CASSFLAGGLPGTDTQYF.

The chain uses TRBV5-1 and TRBJ2-7; D is perhaps TRBD1 (5 bases). Germline V gene lookup returns CDR1 SGHRS and CDR2 YFSETQ. This CDR3 comprises 15 residues. Trimming removed 0 bases from V and 7 bases from J, with 17 bases in between. The CDR3 here is CASSLAQGSDYEQYF. DNA for the CDR3: TGCGCCAGCAGCTTGGCGCAGGGTTCGGATTATGAGCAGTACTTC.

The table lists this clone with a count of one. The chain uses TRBV10-3 and TRBJ2-7; D unresolved. The germline V and J ends were trimmed by 9 bases and 6 bases, with 9 bases remaining between them. CDR1 and CDR2 from the germline V gene are ENHRY and SYGVKD. The CDR3 totals 10 residues. CDR3 in DNA: TGTGCCATTGGCAGCCCCGAGCAGTACTTC. Its protein is CAIGSPEQYF.

The chain links TRBV10-1 to TRBJ2-1; D not certain. CDR1 and CDR2 (germline): WNHNN, SYGVQD (reference sequence). The CDR3 runs 11 residues. Deletions cut 4 bases from V and 6 bases from J, with 4 bases between. The CDR3: CASSVSNEQFF. Written as DNA, the CDR3 is TGCGCCAGCAGTGTTAGCAATGAGCAGTTCTTC.

The chain recombines TRBV27 with TRBJ1-1; D unclear. Trimming cost V 5 bases and J 0 bases, with 10 bases left between them. CDR1 and CDR2 (germline): MNHEY, SMNVEV (reference sequence). The CDR3 runs 14 residues. The CDR3 protein is CASSTTSMNTEAFF. DNA of the CDR3: TGTGCCAGCAGTACGACAAGTATGAACACTGAAGCTTTCTTT.

This sequence joins TRBV30 and TRBJ2-1; 11 positions match TRBD2. From germline, CDR1 is GTSNPN and CDR2 SVGIG (reference sequence). Germline trimming cut 2 bases from V and 9 bases from J; bases unmatched to any gene: 3. The CDR3 covers 13 residues. As DNA, the CDR3 is TGTGCCTGGAGTACCGGGACTAGCGGTGAGCAGTTCTTC. Protein: CAWSTGTSGEQFF.

This rearrangement joins TRBV25-1 to TRBJ1-5; D is unclear. Germline lookup yields CDR1 MGHDK and CDR2 SYGVNS. V was shortened by 0 bases and J by 0 bases, with 3 bases between the two germline ends. This CDR3 is 14 amino acids long. The CDR3 sequence is CASSEYLSNQPQHF. The CDR3 region has the DNA TGTGCCAGCAGTGAATATCTTAGCAATCAGCCCCAGCATTTT.

The CDR3 here is CAGQVAGAYNEQFF. CDR3 nucleotide sequence: TGTGCCGGCCAAGTAGCGGGAGCTTACAATGAGCAGTTCTTC. J is TRBJ2-1 and V is TRBV28; the match to TRBD2 covers 9 bases. The CDR3 has 14 amino acids. CDR1 and CDR2 from the germline V gene are MDHEN and SYDVKM. The junction had 9 bases not matched to a gene; V was cut back by 11 bases and J by 4 bases.